This T cell receptor (beta chain) was captured by sequencing in a study of identical twins. General observations from the study: Instead of following the same donors, the conclusions were based on cross-sectional statistical analysis. Beta out-of-frame sequences displayed a weaker excess of sharing between twins.

This clonotype was detected ten times or more. Its antigen remains unidentified. V lost 2 bases, J lost 1 base, and 17 bases lay in between. CDR1 and CDR2 from the germline V gene are KGHSH and LQKENI. The CDR3 sequence is 17 residues long. A universal primer binding site was introduced by template switching. The final cDNA contained unique molecular identifiers. TCRdb re-called the 5' RACE reads through MiXCR, storing one row per CDR3 protein. The sample yields about 100,000 distinct CDR3 sequences, under 7% seen once. The source of this sequence is a woman aged 50 to 65 in good health. Sequencing was performed on memory T cells sorted from blood. The chain combines TRBV18 with TRBJ1-1; possibly TRBD1 for D (6 bases). CDR3 amino acids: CASSPDFGGTGNTEAFF. DNA for the CDR3: TGTGCCAGCTCACCAGATTTCGGGGGCACGGGGAACACTGAAGCTTTCTTT. Using reference TRBV18 and TRBJ1-1 for the parts outside the CDR3, the full variable domain is NAGVMQNPRHLVRRRGQEARLRCSPMKGHSHVYWYRQLPEEGLKFMVYLQKENIIDESGMPKERFSAEFPKEGPSILRIQQVVRGDSAAYFCASSPDFGGTGNTEAFFGQGTRLTVV.